This T cell receptor beta chain was documented in a study of T-cell memory formation after mild COVID-19. TCRdb ran MiXCR on the 5' RACE reads and lists one entry per CDR3 protein. The sample includes tens of thousands of distinct CDR3 sequences, 9.3% of them seen just once. Ten or more counts support this clonotype. The CDR3 totals 16 residues. In germline, CDR1 is SGHTA, CDR2 FQGTGA. V gave up 1 base and J gave up 4 bases; unmatched junction bases: 8. The chain couples TRBV7-3 to TRBJ2-5; 8 nucleotides line up with TRBD1. Sequencing was carried out using PBMCs or a T cell subset sorted from them (not recorded which). The source of this sequence is a man in his late teens or twenties who had mild COVID-19 (a few samples of this study predate the infection). Cell type and time point are not known. Here the CDR3 reads CASSLISGGRGETQYF. CDR3 in DNA: TGTGCCAGCAGCTTAATTTCAGGGGGCCGGGGAGAGACCCAGTACTTC.